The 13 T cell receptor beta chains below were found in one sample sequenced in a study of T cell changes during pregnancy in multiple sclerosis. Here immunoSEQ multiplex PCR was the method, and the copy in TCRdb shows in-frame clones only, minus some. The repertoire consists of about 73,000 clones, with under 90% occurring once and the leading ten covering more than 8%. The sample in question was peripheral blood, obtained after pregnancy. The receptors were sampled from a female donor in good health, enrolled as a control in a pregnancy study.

CDR3 loop: CASSQSTGGPRETQYF. The CDR3 nucleotides read TGTGCCAGCAGCCAATCCACGGGGGGGCCTCGGGAGACCCAGTACTTC. V and J are TRBV14 and TRBJ2-5; TRBD2 matches 8 bases. Germline values: CDR1 SGHDN, CDR2 FVKESK. V dropped 2 bases and J dropped 5; count of bases not matched to a gene: 10. CDR3 length: 16 residues.

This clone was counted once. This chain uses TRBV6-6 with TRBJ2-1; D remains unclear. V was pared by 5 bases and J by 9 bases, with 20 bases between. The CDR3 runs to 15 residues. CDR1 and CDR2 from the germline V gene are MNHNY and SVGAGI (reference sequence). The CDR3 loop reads CASSHAPSRKSEQFF. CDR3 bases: TGTGCCAGCAGTCACGCCCCTAGTAGAAAGAGTGAGCAGTTCTTC.

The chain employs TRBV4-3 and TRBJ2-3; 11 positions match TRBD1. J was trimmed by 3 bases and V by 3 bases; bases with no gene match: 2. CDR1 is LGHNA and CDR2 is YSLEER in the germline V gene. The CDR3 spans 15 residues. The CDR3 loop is CASSQGTGGTDTQYF. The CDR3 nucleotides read TGCGCCAGCAGCCAGGGGACAGGGGGGACAGATACGCAGTATTTT.

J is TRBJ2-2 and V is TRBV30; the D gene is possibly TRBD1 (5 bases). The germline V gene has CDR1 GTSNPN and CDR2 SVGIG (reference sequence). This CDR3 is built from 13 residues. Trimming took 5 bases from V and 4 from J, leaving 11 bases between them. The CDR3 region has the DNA TGTGCCTGGGCCAGGGTGGGCACCGGGGAGCTGTTTTTT. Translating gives CAWARVGTGELFF.

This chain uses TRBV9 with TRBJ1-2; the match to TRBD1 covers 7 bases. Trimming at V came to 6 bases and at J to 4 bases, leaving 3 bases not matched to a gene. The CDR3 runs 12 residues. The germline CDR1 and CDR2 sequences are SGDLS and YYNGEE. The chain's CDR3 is CASNDRVYGYTF. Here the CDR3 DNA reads TGTGCCAGCAATGACAGGGTCTATGGCTACACCTTC.

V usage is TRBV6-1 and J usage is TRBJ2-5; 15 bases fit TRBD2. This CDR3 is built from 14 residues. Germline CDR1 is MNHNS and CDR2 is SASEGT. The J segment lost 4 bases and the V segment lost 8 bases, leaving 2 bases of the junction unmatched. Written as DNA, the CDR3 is TGTGCCAGCCTGGGACTAGCGGGAGGAGAGACCCAGTACTTC. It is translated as CASLGLAGGETQYF.

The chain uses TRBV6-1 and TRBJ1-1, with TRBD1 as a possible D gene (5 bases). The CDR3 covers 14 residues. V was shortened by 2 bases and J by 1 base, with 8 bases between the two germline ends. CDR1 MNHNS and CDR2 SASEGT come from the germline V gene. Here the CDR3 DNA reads TGTGCCAGCAGTGAACGGGGGGGGAACACTGAAGCTTTCTTT. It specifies CASSERGGNTEAFF.

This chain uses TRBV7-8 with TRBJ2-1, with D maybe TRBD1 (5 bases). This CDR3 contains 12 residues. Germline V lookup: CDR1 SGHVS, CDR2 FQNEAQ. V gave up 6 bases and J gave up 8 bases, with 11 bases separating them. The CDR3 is CASRGAAHEQFF. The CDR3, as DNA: TGTGCCAGCAGAGGGGCGGCTCATGAGCAGTTCTTC.

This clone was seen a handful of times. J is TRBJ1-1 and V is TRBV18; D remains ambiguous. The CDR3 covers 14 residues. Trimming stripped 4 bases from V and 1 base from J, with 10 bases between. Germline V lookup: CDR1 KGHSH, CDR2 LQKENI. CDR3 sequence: CASSRARANTEAFF. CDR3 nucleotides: TGTGCCAGCTCACGCGCGAGGGCGAACACTGAAGCTTTCTTT.

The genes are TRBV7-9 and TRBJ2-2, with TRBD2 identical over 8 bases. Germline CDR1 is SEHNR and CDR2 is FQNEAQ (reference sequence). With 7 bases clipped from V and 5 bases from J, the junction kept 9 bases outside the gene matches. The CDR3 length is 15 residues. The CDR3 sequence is CASIRRREATGELFF. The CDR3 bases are TGTGCCAGCATCCGGAGGCGGGAGGCTACCGGGGAGCTGTTTTTT. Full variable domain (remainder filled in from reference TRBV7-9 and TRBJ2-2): DTGVSQNPRHKITKRGQNVTFRCDPISEHNRLYWYRQTLGQGPEFLTYFQNEAQLEKSRLLSDRFSAERPKGSFSTLEIQRTEQGDSAMYLCASIRRREATGELFFGEGSRLTVL.

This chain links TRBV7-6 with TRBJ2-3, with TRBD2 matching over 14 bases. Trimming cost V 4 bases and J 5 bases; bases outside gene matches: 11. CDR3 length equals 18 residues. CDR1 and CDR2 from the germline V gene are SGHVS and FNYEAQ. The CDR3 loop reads CASSSGLAGGLGKDTQYF. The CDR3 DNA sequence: TGTGCCAGCAGCTCCGGACTAGCGGGAGGATTGGGAAAAGATACGCAGTATTTT.

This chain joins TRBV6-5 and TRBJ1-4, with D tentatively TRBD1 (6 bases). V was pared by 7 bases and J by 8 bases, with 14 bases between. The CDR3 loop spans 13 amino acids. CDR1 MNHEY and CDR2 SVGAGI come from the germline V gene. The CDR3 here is CASMEGGGEKLFF. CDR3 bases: TGTGCCAGCATGGAAGGGGGAGGGGAAAAACTGTTTTTT.

The CDR3 DNA reads as TGTGCCAGTAGTCGGACAGGCAACAATCAGCCCCAGCATTTT. Its translation is CASSRTGNNQPQHF. This chain links TRBV19 with TRBJ1-5; 7 nucleotides match TRBD1. The germline gives CDR1 LNHDA, CDR2 SQIVND (reference sequence). J was trimmed by 3 bases and V by 5 bases; bases with no gene match: 4. The CDR3 is made up of 14 amino acids. The full variable domain, with the rest looked up from reference TRBV19 and TRBJ1-5, is DGGITQSPKYLFRKEGQNVTLSCEQNLNHDAMYWYRQDPGQGLRLIYYSQIVNDFQKGDIAEGYSVSREKKESFPLTVTSAQKNPTAFYLCASSRTGNNQPQHFGDGTRLSIL.